This is a list of T cell receptor beta chains from one sample in a study of CD8+CD57+ T cells in acquired aplastic anemia. TCRdb re-derived calls from the reads in MiXCR, one entry per CDR3 protein. The sample consists of some 180,000 distinct CDR3 sequences, around 45% of them appearing once. Material: sorted CD4+, CD8+, or CD8+CD57+ T cells (not recorded which) from PBMCs. Every receptor here comes from a human donor in good health. CDR3s include the opening cysteine and the closing phenylalanine or tryptophan. The order of the fields is clone size, V gene, D gene, J gene, CDR3 DNA, CDR3 protein. A D gene is named only where the DNA matches it firmly. Expanded clones are given a class, and other clones once, few, many or no size at all.

-	TRBV20-1	-	TRBJ2-7	TGCAGTGCTAGGGGTTGGAAGTCCAACGGCCCCTACGAGCAGTACTTC	CSARGWKSNGPYEQYF
-	TRBV7-9	TRBD1	TRBJ1-2	TGTGCCAGCAGCAGAGGGACAGATGGCTACACCTTC	CASSRGTDGYTF
few	TRBV6-1	TRBD1	TRBJ2-1	TGTGCCAGCACCAAAATACAGTCAGGGGGCTACAATGAGCAGTTCTTC	CASTKIQSGGYNEQFF
few	TRBV9	-	TRBJ2-5	TGTGCCAGCAGCGTGGGGACAATAGGAGAGACCCAGTACTTC	CASSVGTIGETQYF
-	TRBV20-1	-	TRBJ2-3	TGCAGTGCCGGACCACCGGTTACAGATACGCAGTATTTT	CSAGPPVTDTQYF
-	TRBV30	-	TRBJ1-4	TGTGCCTGGAGTGTAGGGCACTCTAATGAAAAACTGTTTTTT	CAWSVGHSNEKLFF
once	TRBV10-3	TRBD1	TRBJ2-3	TGTGCCAGCAGCTACACAGGGGGCTGCACAGATACGCAGTATTTT	CASSYTGGCTDTQYF
-	TRBV24-1	-	TRBJ1-4	TGTGCCACCAGTGATAGGACACGGGATGAAAAACTGTTTTTT	CATSDRTRDEKLFF
-	TRBV20-1	TRBD1	TRBJ1-2	TGCAGTGCTAGCCCGACAGGGGGGAAAAGGTATGGCTACACCTTC	CSASPTGGKRYGYTF
-	TRBV25-1	-	TRBJ2-7	TGTGCCAGCAGTTTCGGGTTCTACGAGCAGTACTTC	CASSFGFYEQYF
-	TRBV4-2	TRBD1	TRBJ1-2	TGTGCCAGCAGCCAAGAGGGGACAGGGTGGTATGGCTACACCTTC	CASSQEGTGWYGYTF
-	TRBV27	-	TRBJ2-5	TGTGCCAGCAGTTCCGGGTTGGGCAGCCAAGAGACCCAGTACTTC	CASSSGLGSQETQYF
-	TRBV2	-	TRBJ2-1	TGTGCCAGCAAACTAGGACTTAGCTCCTACAATGAGCAGTTCTTC	CASKLGLSSYNEQFF
many	TRBV20-1	TRBD1	TRBJ1-1	TGCAGTGCTAGAGCTGGGGGCAGGGGGTGGCCTGAAGCTTTCTTT	CSARAGGRGWPEAFF
-	TRBV15	TRBD1	TRBJ1-6	TGTGCCACCAGCAGAGAGACAGGGGGCCGGGATTCACCCCTCCACTTT	CATSRETGGRDSPLHF
many	TRBV5-1	TRBD2	TRBJ2-3	TGCGCCAGCAGCCCTAATATAGCGGGAGGGCCGGCAGATACGCAGTATTTT	CASSPNIAGGPADTQYF
once	TRBV30	TRBD1	TRBJ2-7	TGTGCCTGGAGTGTAGGGGGCGCGCAAAATCGGTACTTC	CAWSVGGAQNRYF
-	TRBV9	-	TRBJ1-3	TGTGCCAGCAGCGTAGGTCAGGGAAACACCATATATTTT	CASSVGQGNTIYF
-	TRBV2	-	TRBJ2-7	TGTGCCAGCAGGGTACGGGACGGATTAACCTACGAGCAGTACTTC	CASRVRDGLTYEQYF
many	TRBV7-9	TRBD2	TRBJ2-2	TGTGCCAGCAGCTACCGTCGAGGGAGGGCTAACGGGGAGCTGTTTTTT	CASSYRRGRANGELFF
few	TRBV2	-	TRBJ2-7	TGTGCCAGCACTCGAGACAGGAAATACGAGCAGTACTTC	CASTRDRKYEQYF
-	TRBV11-2	-	TRBJ2-7	TGTGCCAGCAGCTTAGCTTCAGGGCCCTACGAGCAGTACTTC	CASSLASGPYEQYF
-	TRBV2	-	TRBJ2-7	TGTGCCAGTAGTCAGGGACCGACACCCTACGAGCAGTACTTC	CASSQGPTPYEQYF
-	TRBV7-8	-	TRBJ2-5	TGTGCCAGCAGCTTTAGAGCTGAGACCCAGTACTTC	CASSFRAETQYF
-	TRBV11-2	-	TRBJ2-7	TGTGCCAGCAGCTTAGATGGTAAGGCCTACGAGCAGTACTTC	CASSLDGKAYEQYF
-	TRBV13	TRBD2	TRBJ2-5	TGTGCCAGCGGGGATCAGGGAGGGCGGGGAGAGACCCAGTACTTC	CASGDQGGRGETQYF
-	TRBV24-1	-	TRBJ2-5	TGTGCCACCAGTGCGGTTGGCAGTGAAGAGACCCAGTACTTC	CATSAVGSEETQYF
-	TRBV5-6	-	TRBJ1-6	TGTGCCAGCAGCTTGAGGCAGGGCTATTCACCCCTCCACTTT	CASSLRQGYSPLHF
-	TRBV20-1	TRBD2	TRBJ2-3	TGCAGTGCTAGAGATGGGGGAGGGACGGGTACGCAGTATTTT	CSARDGGGTGTQYF